This entry lists 5 T cell receptor beta chains sequenced from one sample in a study of cytomegalovirus exposure and HLA in healthy donors (dated by TCRdb to 2016 to 2017). To prepare the library, the immunoSEQ multiplex PCR assay was applied. For the multiplex PCR, a mixture combining 60 forward primers for TCR Vbeta segments and 13 reverse primers for TCR Jbeta segments was used. Not all clones reach the TCRdb copy of this immuneACCESS table, which keeps in-frame sequences only. Checked studies attribute under half of the gap to unresolved V genes and leave the rest unexplained. Within this sample are over 100,000 clones, with 70% of them counted one time only. Of the sample, around 9% is held by the ten largest clones. Sequenced input: PBMCs. The receptor source for this set is a man younger than 45 in good health and CMV-seropositive.

This clone was recorded a few times. CDR3 residues: CASRRTGDQPQHF. The CDR3 coding sequence is TGTGCCAGCAGGAGGACAGGGGATCAGCCCCAGCATTTT. The chain is built from TRBV5-8 and TRBJ1-5, with 9 bases matching TRBD1. V shed 5 bases, J shed 5 bases, and the junction held 2 bases outside the gene matches. Germline CDR1 and CDR2: SGHTS and YDEGEE. This CDR3 spans 13 amino acids.

This chain connects TRBV5-1 to TRBJ2-3; a weak D match, TRBD2 (6 bases). Trimming pared 1 base from V and 5 bases from J, leaving 8 bases between. The CDR3 runs to 13 residues. The germline V gene has CDR1 SGHRS and CDR2 YFSETQ. CDR3 coding DNA: TGCGCCAGCAGCTTGCTCGGGGGAGATACGCAGTATTTT. This codes for CASSLLGGDTQYF.

The rearrangement links TRBV29-1 to TRBJ2-7; a weak D match, TRBD1 (6 bases). The V end was cut by 7 bases, the J end by 1 base, with 23 bases between. CDR3 length equals 16 residues. Germline CDR1 is SQVTM and CDR2 is ANQGSEA. CDR3 DNA sequence: TGCAGCGCTGAGCAGCTCTCAGGGGCCCTATCCTACGAGCAGTACTTC. It is translated as CSAEQLSGALSYEQYF.

V usage is TRBV7-8 and J usage is TRBJ1-3; 8 nucleotides match TRBD1. The CDR3 is 15 amino acids. The V gene end was trimmed by 4 bases and the J gene end by 3 bases; junction bases not matched to a gene: 5. Germline V gene data show CDR1 as SGHVS and CDR2 as FQNEAQ. The CDR3 region is CASSSRGLRGNTIYF. CDR3 DNA: TGTGCCAGCAGCTCCAGGGGGCTACGTGGAAACACCATATATTTT.

V usage is TRBV28 and J usage is TRBJ2-5, with TRBD1 matching over 8 bases. Germline lookup yields CDR1 MDHEN and CDR2 SYDVKM. V lost 0 bases, J lost 2 bases, and 5 bases stayed unmatched. This CDR3 contains 16 residues. CDR3 protein: CASSLWAGGFQETQYF. CDR3 in DNA: TGTGCCAGCAGTTTATGGGCAGGGGGCTTTCAAGAGACCCAGTACTTC. Filled out from reference TRBV28 and TRBJ2-5, the complete variable domain reads DVKVTQSSRYLVKRTGEKVFLECVQDMDHENMFWYRQDPGLGLRLIYFSYDVKMKEKGDIPEGYSVSREKKERFSLILESASTNQTSMYLCASSLWAGGFQETQYFGPGTRLLVL.